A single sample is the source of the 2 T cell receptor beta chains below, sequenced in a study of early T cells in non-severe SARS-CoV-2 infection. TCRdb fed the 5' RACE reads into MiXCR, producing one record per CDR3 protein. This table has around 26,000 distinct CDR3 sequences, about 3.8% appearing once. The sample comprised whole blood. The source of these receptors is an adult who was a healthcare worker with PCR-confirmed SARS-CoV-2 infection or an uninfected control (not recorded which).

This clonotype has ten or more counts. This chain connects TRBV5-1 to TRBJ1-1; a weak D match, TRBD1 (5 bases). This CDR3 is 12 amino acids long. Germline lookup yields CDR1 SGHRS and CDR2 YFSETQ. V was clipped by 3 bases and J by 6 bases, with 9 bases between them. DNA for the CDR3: TGCGCCAGCAGCTGGCAGGGATCTGAAGCTTTCTTT. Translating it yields CASSWQGSEAFF.

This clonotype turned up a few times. DNA for the CDR3: TGTGCCAGTAGTATAGATTATAACTCTGGGGCCAACGTCCTGACTTTC. Encoded protein: CASSIDYNSGANVLTF. The J gene is TRBJ2-6, the V gene TRBV19; D is unresolved. Germline CDR1 is LNHDA and CDR2 is SQIVND (reference sequence). The CDR3 covers 16 residues. V was pared by 0 bases and J by 0 bases, with 6 bases between.